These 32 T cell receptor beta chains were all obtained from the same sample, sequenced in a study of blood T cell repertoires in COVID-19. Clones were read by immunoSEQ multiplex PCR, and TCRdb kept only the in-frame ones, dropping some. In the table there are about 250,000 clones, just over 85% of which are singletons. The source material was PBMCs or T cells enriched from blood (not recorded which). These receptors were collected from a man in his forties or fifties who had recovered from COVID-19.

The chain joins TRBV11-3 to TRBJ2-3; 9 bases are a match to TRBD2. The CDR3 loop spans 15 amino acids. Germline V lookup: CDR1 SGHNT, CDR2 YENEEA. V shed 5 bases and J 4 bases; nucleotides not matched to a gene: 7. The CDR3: CASSLGAGGPDTQYF. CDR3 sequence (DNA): TGTGCCAGCAGCCTGGGGGCGGGAGGGCCAGATACGCAGTATTTT. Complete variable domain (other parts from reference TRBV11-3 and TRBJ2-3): EAGVVQSPRYKIIEKKQPVAFWCNPISGHNTLYWYLQNLGQGPELLIRYENEEAVDDSQLPKDRFSAERLKGVDSTLKIQPAELGDSAVYLCASSLGAGGPDTQYFGPGTRLTVL.

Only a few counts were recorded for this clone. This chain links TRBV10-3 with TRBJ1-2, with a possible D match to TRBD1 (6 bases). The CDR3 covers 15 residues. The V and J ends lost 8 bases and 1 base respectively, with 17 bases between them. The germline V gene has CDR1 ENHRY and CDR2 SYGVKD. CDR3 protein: CAISVTRQVNYGYTF. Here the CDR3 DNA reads TGTGCCATCTCAGTTACTCGACAGGTTAACTATGGCTACACCTTC.

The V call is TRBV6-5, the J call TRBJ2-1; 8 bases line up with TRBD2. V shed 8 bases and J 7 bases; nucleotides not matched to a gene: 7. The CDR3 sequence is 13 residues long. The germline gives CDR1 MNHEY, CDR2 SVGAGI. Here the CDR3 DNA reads TGTGCCAGCTTTGGCGGGAGGTGGAATGAGCAGTTCTTC. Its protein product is CASFGGRWNEQFF.

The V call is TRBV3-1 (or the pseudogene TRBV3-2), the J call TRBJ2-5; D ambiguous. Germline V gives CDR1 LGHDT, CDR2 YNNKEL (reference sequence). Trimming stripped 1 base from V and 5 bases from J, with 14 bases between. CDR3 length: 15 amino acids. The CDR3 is CASSQVRLPTETQYF. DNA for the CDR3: TGTGCCAGCAGCCAAGTGCGACTTCCCACGGAGACCCAGTACTTC.

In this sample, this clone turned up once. CDR3 DNA: TGCGCCAGCAGCCAAGTTTGGGCCGGGGAAGCATATGGCTACACCTTC. Amino acid sequence: CASSQVWAGEAYGYTF. The rearrangement links TRBV4-3 to TRBJ1-2; no reliable D call. Germline loops: CDR1 LGHNA, CDR2 YSLEER. V lost 1 base and J 5 bases, leaving 17 bases between the germline ends. The CDR3 spans 16 residues.

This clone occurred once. The CDR3 loop is CASSKSGTSGGSYEQYF. CDR3 nucleotide sequence: TGTGCCAGCAGTAAGTCCGGGACTAGCGGGGGATCCTACGAGCAGTACTTC. This rearrangement joins TRBV28 to TRBJ2-7; 14 positions agree with TRBD2. After removal of 5 bases from V and 1 base from J, the junction contained 7 bases not matched to a gene. The CDR3 spans 17 residues. CDR1 is MDHEN, CDR2 SYDVKM, per germline.

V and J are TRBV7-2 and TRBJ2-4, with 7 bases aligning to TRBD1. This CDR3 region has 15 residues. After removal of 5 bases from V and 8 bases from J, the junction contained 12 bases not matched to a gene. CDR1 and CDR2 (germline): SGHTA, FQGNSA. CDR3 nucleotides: TGTGCCAGCAGCCCCGGGACAGTTCTATGGGACATTCAGTACTTC. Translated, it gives CASSPGTVLWDIQYF.

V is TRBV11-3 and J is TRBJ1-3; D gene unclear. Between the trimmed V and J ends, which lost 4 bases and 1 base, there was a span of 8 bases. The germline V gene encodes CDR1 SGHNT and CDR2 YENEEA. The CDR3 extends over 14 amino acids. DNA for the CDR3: TGTGCCAGCAGCTCCGACACGTCTGGAAACACCATATATTTT. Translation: CASSSDTSGNTIYF.

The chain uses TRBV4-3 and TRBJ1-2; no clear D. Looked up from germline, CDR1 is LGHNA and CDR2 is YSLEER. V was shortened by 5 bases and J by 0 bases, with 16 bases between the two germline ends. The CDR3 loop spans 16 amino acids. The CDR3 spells CASSSALRDSNYGYTF. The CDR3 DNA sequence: TGCGCCAGCAGCTCCGCCCTTCGGGATTCTAACTATGGCTACACCTTC.

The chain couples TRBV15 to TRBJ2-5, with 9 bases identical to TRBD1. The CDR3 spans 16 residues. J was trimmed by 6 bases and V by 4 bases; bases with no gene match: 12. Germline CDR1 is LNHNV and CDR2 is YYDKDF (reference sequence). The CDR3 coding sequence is TGTGCCACCAGCAACAGGGGGCGTGAGGCATTTAAGACCCAGTACTTC. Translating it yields CATSNRGREAFKTQYF.

The DNA of the CDR3 is TGTGCCAGCAGTTTATTCGAAGGGATTACTAGCGGCTACACCTTC. Amino acid sequence: CASSLFEGITSGYTF. The chain has TRBV28 and TRBJ1-2, with unresolved D. V gave up 1 base and J gave up 8 bases, with 17 bases separating them. This CDR3 has 15 amino acids. Germline-derived CDR1 and CDR2 are MDHEN and SYDVKM.

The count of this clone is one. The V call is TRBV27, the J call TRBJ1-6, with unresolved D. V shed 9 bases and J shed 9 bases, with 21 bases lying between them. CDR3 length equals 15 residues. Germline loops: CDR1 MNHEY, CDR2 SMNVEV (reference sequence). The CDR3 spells CASFKSAGITSPLHF. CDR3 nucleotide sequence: TGTGCCAGTTTCAAGTCCGCAGGCATCACTTCACCCCTCCACTTT.

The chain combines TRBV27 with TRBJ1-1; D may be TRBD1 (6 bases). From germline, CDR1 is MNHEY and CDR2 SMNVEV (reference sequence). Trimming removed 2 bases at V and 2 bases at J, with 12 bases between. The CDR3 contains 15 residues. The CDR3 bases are TGTGCCAGCAGTTTACGAGGGGGTCTTAACACTGAAGCTTTCTTT. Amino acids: CASSLRGGLNTEAFF.

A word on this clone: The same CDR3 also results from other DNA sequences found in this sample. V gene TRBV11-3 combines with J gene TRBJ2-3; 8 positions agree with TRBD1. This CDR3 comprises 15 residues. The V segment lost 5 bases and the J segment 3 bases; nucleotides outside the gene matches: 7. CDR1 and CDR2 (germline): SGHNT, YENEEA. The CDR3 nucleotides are TGTGCCAGCAGCCCGGACAGGGCGAGAACAGATACGCAGTATTTT. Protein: CASSPDRARTDTQYF.

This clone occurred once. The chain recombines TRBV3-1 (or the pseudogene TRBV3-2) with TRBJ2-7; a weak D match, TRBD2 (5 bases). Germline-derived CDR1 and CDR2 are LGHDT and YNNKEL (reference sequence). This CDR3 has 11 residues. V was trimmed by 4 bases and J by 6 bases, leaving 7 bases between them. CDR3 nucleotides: TGTGCCAGCAGCCTAGGGAGCGAGCAGTACTTC. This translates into CASSLGSEQYF.

DNA of the CDR3: TGTGCCAGCAGCGCCGGGACATTGCGTGTGGAACTGTTTTTT. It yields the protein CASSAGTLRVELFF. The genes are TRBV2 and TRBJ1-4; perhaps TRBD1 as D (6 bases). This CDR3 spans 14 amino acids. Trimming left V 6 bases short and J 12 bases short, with 20 bases between. The V gene's germline CDR1 is SNHLY and CDR2 FYNNEI.

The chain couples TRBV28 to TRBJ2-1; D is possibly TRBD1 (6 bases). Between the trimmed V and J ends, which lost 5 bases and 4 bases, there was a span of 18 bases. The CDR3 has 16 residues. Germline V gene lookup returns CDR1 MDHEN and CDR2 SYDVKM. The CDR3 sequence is CASSPSGAGAYNEQFF. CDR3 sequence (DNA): TGTGCCAGCAGTCCCTCCGGAGCAGGGGCGTACAATGAGCAGTTCTTC. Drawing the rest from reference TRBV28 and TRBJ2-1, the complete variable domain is DVKVTQSSRYLVKRTGEKVFLECVQDMDHENMFWYRQDPGLGLRLIYFSYDVKMKEKGDIPEGYSVSREKKERFSLILESASTNQTSMYLCASSPSGAGAYNEQFFGPGTRLTVL.

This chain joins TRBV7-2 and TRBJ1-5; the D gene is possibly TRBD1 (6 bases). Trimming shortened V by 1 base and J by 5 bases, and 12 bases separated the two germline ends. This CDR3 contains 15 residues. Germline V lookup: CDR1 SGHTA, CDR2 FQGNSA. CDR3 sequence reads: CASSLGLGGDQPQHF. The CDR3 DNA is TGTGCCAGCAGCTTAGGGTTAGGGGGGGATCAGCCCCAGCATTTT.

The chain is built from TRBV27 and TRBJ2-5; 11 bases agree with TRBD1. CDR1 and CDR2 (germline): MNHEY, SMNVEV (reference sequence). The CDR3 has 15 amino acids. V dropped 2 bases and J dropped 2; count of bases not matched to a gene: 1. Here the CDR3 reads CASSLGTGGQETQYF. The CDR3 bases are TGTGCCAGCAGTTTAGGGACAGGGGGGCAAGAGACCCAGTACTTC.

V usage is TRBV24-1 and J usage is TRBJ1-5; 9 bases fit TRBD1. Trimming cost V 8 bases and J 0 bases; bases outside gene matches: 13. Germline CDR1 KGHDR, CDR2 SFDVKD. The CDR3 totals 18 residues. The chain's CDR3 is CATKSRVGTGTSNQPQHF. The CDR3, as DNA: TGTGCCACCAAGTCGAGAGTAGGGACAGGGACTAGCAATCAGCCCCAGCATTTT.

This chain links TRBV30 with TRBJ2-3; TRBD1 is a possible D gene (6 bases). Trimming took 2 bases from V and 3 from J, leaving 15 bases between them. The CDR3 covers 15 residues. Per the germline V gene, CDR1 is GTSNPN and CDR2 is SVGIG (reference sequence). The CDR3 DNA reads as TGTGCCTGGAGTTTGAGGGGGTCGTGGACAGATACGCAGTATTTT. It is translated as CAWSLRGSWTDTQYF. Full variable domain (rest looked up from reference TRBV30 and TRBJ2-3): SQTIHQWPATLVQPVGSPLSLECTVEGTSNPNLYWYRQAAGRGLQLLFYSVGIGQISSEVPQNLSASRPQDRQFILSSKKLLLSDSGFYLCAWSLRGSWTDTQYFGPGTRLTVL.

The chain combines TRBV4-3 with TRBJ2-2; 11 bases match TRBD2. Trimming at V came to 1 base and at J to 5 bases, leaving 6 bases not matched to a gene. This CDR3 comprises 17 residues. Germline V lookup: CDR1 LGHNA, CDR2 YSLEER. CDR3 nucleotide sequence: TGCGCCAGCAGCCAAGTTAGCGGGGGGGCTGGAACCGGGGAGCTGTTTTTT. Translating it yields CASSQVSGGAGTGELFF.

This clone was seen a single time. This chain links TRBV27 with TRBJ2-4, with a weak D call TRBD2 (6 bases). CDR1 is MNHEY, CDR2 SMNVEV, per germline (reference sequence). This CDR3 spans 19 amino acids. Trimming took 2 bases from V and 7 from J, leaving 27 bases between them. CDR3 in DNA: TGTGCCAGCAGTTTACCCCCTCGACTAGTTTTCCCCATGAGGAACATTCAGTACTTC. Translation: CASSLPPRLVFPMRNIQYF.

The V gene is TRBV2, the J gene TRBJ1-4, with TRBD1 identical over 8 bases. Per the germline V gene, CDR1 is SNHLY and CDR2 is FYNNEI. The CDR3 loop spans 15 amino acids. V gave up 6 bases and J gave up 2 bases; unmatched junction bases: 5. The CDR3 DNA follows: TGTGCCAGCAGGATTGACAGGGGCACTAATGAAAAACTGTTTTTT. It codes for CASRIDRGTNEKLFF.

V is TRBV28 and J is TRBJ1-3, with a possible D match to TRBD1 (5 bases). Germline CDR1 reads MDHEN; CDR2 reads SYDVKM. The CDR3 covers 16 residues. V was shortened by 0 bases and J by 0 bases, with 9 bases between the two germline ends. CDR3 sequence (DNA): TGTGCCAGCAGTTTATGGACGGGGGACTCTGGAAACACCATATATTTT. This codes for CASSLWTGDSGNTIYF.

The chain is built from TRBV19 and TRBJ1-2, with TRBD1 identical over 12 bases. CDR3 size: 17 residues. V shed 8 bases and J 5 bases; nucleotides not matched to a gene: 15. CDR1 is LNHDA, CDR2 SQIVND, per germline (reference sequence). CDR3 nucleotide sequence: TGTGCCAGTCAATACGGGACAGGGGGCTGGGTGGAGTATGGCTACACCTTC. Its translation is CASQYGTGGWVEYGYTF.

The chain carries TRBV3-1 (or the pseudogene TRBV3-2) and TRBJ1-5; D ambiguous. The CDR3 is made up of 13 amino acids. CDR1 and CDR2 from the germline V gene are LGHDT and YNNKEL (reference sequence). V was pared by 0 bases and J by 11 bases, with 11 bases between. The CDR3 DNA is TGTGCCAGCAGCCAAGAGTCTGGGAGGGCCCAGCATTTT. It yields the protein CASSQESGRAQHF.

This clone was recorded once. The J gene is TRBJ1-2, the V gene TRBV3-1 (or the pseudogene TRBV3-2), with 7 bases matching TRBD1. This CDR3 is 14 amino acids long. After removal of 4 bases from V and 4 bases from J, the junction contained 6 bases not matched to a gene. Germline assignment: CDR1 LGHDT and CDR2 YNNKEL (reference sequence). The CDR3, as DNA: TGTGCCAGCAGCCCCCCGACAGGGTTCTATGGCTACACCTTC. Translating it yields CASSPPTGFYGYTF.

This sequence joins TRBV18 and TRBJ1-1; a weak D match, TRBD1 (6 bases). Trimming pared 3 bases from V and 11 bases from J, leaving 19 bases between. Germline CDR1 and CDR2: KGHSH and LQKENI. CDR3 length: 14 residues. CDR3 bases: TGTGCCAGCTCACCCGGCCAGGGGACCTTAGACGCTTTCTTT. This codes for CASSPGQGTLDAFF. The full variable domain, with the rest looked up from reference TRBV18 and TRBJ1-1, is NAGVMQNPRHLVRRRGQEARLRCSPMKGHSHVYWYRQLPEEGLKFMVYLQKENIIDESGMPKERFSAEFPKEGPSILRIQQVVRGDSAAYFCASSPGQGTLDAFFGQGTRLTVV.

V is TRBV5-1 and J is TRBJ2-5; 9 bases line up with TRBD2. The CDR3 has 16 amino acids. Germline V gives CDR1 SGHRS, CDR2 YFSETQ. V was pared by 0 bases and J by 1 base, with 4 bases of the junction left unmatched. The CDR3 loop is CASSLGVAGAQETQYF. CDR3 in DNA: TGCGCCAGCAGCTTGGGGGTAGCGGGGGCCCAAGAGACCCAGTACTTC.

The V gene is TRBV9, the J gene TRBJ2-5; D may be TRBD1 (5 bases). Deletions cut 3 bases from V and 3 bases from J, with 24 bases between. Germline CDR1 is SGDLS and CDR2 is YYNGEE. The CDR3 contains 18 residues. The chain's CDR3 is CASSARLSAKTEKETQYF. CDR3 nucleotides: TGTGCCAGCAGCGCACGCCTCTCAGCGAAGACAGAAAAAGAGACCCAGTACTTC.

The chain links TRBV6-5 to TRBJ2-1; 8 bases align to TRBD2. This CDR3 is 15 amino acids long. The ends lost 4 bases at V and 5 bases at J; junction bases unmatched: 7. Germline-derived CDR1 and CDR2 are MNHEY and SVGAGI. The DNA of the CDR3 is TGTGCCAGCAGTTCTCCTAGCGGGCTGAACAATGAGCAGTTCTTC. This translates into CASSSPSGLNNEQFF.